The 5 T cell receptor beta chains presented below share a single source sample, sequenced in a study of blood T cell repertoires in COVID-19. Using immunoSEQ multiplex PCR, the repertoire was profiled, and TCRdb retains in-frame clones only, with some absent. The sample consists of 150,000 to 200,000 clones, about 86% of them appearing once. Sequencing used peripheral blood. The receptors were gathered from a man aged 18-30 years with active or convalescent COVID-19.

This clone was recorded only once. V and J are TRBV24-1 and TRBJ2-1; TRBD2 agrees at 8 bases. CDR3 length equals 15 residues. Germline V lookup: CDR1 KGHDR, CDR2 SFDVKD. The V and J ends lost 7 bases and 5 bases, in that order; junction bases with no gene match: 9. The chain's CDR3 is CATSGGLGIDNEQFF. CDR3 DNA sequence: TGTGCCACCAGCGGGGGACTAGGGATTGACAATGAGCAGTTCTTC.

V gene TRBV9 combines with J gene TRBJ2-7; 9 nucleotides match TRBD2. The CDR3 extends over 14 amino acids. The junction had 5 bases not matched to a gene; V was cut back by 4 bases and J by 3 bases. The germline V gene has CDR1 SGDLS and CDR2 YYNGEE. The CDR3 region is CASSTGTSSYEQYF. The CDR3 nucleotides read TGTGCCAGCAGCACCGGGACTAGCAGCTACGAGCAGTACTTC.

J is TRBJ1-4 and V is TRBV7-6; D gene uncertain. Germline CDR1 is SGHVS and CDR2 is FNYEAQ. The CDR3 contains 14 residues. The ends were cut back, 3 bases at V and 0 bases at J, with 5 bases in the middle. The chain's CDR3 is CASSFTSTNEKLFF. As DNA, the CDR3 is TGTGCCAGCAGCTTTACTTCAACTAATGAAAAACTGTTTTTT.

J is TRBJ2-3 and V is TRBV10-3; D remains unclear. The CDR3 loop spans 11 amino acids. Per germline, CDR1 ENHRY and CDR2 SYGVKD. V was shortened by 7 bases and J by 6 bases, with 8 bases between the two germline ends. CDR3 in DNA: TGTGCCATCATGGTCGCGGATACGCAGTATTTT. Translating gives CAIMVADTQYF.

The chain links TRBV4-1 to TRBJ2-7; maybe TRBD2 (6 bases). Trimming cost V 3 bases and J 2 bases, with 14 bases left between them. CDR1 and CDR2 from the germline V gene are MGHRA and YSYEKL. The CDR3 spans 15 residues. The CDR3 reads CASSQTGLGPYEQYF. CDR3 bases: TGCGCCAGCAGCCAGACGGGACTGGGTCCCTACGAGCAGTACTTC.